This T cell receptor beta chain emerged from a study of beta chain features in type 1 diabetes. Points from the study as a whole: TCRB CDR3s from Type 1 diabetes patients were moderately but significantly shorter in all four CD4+ subsets.

The whole isolated RNA underwent reverse transcription, so sequencing captured expressed TCRB transcripts. TCRdb's table, derived via immunoSEQ multiplex PCR, lists solely in-frame clones and lacks some. The sample records about 53,000 clones, 63% being singletons. This clone was seen once. The antigen is undetermined. V lost 6 bases to trimming and J lost 3 bases, with 9 bases between them. This CDR3 is 13 amino acids long. CDR1 SNHLY and CDR2 FYNNEI come from the germline V gene. Sorted CD4+ subsets: naive, central memory, regulatory, stem cell-like memory (CD45RO/CCR7/CD25/CD127/CD95/CD27 panel). The chain recombines TRBV2 with TRBJ1-5; D unclear. The origin of this receptor is a woman aged 25 to 45 with type 1 diabetes. The specimen sequenced was stem cell memory CD4+ T cells from blood. CDR3 coding DNA: TGTGCCAGCAGAGTGGAGGTCAATCAGCCCCAGCATTTT. Its protein is CASRVEVNQPQHF. The variable domain in full, with the rest retrieved from reference TRBV2 and TRBJ1-5, is EPEVTQTPSHQVTQMGQEVILRCVPISNHLYFYWYRQILGQKVEFLVSFYNNEISEKSEIFDDQFSVERPDGSNFTLKIRSTKLEDSAMYFCASRVEVNQPQHFGDGTRLSIL.